Sequencing of this T cell receptor (beta chain) was carried out in a study of blood T cell repertoires in COVID-19 (dated by TCRdb to about 2020). General notes on the study: The collaborator samples originated in the United States, Italy and Spain and spanned the acute and convalescent phases of COVID-19. The prospective study material was composed of cDNA or gDNA derived from T cells, B-cell-depleted T cells, or PBMCs. Deeply sampled blood TCRbeta repertoires from subjects exposed to, actively infected with, or recovered from COVID-19 were included in the dataset. The repertoires were released in a freely available public database intended as a resource for research on the immune response to SARS-CoV-2. The samples were drawn from two sources: the first 160 participants of the ongoing ImmuneRACE study, and 1,000 to 1,500 subjects contributed by 6 global collaborators. Nearly every sample came with metadata listing a de-identified subject ID, COVID-19 status, age in years and sex. Where HLA class I and class II types were available, the types were taken from metadata supplied by the sample provider, not from assay-based typing.

Based on the germline V gene, the CDR1 and CDR2 sequences are MDHEN and SYDVKM. Germline trimming: 4 bases from V, 10 bases from J; junction bases outside gene matches: 15. The CDR3, cysteine through phenylalanine, is 15 amino acids long. The CDR3 DNA has 45 bases and is translated from base 1. TCRbeta CDR3 regions were amplified from genomic DNA using the immunoSEQ Assay, a bias-controlled multiplex PCR. Per the source publication's procedure: The number of nucleated cells in each sample was estimated by amplification of reference gene primers within the assay. To quantify the absolute abundance of each unique TCRbeta CDR3 rearrangement, sequence reads were collapsed and filtered. For each sample, productive Simpson clonality was calculated as the square root of Simpson's diversity index over productive rearrangements. Drawn from immuneACCESS, this table holds only the in-frame rearrangements with V and J called that TCRdb kept. Clones are partly lost; checked studies trace under half to an unresolved V gene and leave the rest unexplained. Clone size and V and J calls were adopted from that table, with D and trimming inferred from the DNA. The sample profile shows under 300,000 clones; approximately 82% of them were found once. The leading ten clones occupy less than 3.5% of the sample.

Whole blood was collected in K2EDTA tubes by collaborating institutions according to the institutions' own protocols. For TCRbeta analysis, collaborator samples were shipped as frozen whole blood, as isolated PBMCs, or as DNA extracted from either sample type. For this clone: Its target antigen remains unknown. Base qualities were left out, and no much larger clone turns up one base away.

Results the study describes overall, beyond this receptor: How much clinical and demographic metadata was included differed by source and by participant, and the metadata was provided uncurated.

The chain links TRBV28 with TRBJ1-2; the central 7 bases match TRBD1. This clonotype was obtained from a woman under 30 with acute or convalescent COVID-19. Sequencing used peripheral blood. The CDR3 reads CASSSGQAPGRDYTF. The DNA sequence follows: TGTGCCAGCAGTTCAGGACAGGCACCTGGACGTGACTACACCTTC.